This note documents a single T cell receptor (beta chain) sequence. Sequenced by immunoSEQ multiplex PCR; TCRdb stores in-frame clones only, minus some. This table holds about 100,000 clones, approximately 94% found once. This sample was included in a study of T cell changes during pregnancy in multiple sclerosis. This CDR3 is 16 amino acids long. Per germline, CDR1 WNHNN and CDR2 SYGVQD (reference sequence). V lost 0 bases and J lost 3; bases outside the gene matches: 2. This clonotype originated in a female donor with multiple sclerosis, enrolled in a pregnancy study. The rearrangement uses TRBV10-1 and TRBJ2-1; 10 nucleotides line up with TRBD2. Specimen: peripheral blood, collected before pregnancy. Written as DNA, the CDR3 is TGCGCCAGCAGTGAGTCGGAGCGGGGGGGCTACAATGAGCAGTTCTTC. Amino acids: CASSESERGGYNEQFF.